The T cell receptor beta chain described here comes from a study of PD-1 blockade in classical Hodgkin lymphoma. Study outcomes and limitations: Excluded were patients who started nivolumab under 1 year after ASCT, a group that had lower diversity. At baseline, newly diagnosed patients reportedly showed less TCR diversity than healthy donors.

Comment on this clone: The antigen remains undetermined.

Time point denoted: cycle 4 day 1 (C4D1), after 5 to 7 weeks of nivolumab. All patients experienced relapse after autologous stem cell transplantation, and brentuximab vedotin exposure was variable. The protocol was immunoSEQ multiplex PCR, while the TCRdb copy is restricted to in-frame clones and leaves out a portion. The sample records about 110,000 clones, roughly nine tenths being singletons. The sample consisted of peripheral blood mononuclear cells (PBMCs), taken before the fourth cycle of nivolumab. The TCR comes from a human donor with classical Hodgkin lymphoma.

CDR3 loop: CASSLLGTEQYF. The CDR3 DNA is TGTGCCAGCAGCTTATTGGGCACCGAGCAGTACTTC. The V call is TRBV7-2, the J call TRBJ2-7; D unresolved. The CDR3 is made up of 12 amino acids. The V and J ends lost 2 bases and 6 bases respectively, with 8 bases between them. Looked up from germline, CDR1 is SGHTA and CDR2 is FQGNSA. The full variable domain, with the rest looked up from reference TRBV7-2 and TRBJ2-7, is GAGVSQSPSNKVTEKGKDVELRCDPISGHTALYWYRQSLGQGLEFLIYFQGNSAPDKSGLPSDRFSAERTGGSVSTLTIQRTQQEDSAVYLCASSLLGTEQYFGPGTRLTVT.